A single sample is the source of the 27 T cell receptor beta chains below, sequenced in a study of tumor and adjacent non-tumor tissue in lung cancer. This sample's RNA came from whole unsorted tissue. Three rounds of nested PCR, following a modified ARM-PCR protocol, produced the TCRbeta library. From the multiplex PCR reads, TCRdb called clonotypes with MiXCR, one entry per CDR3 protein. This sample yields 60,000 to 85,000 distinct CDR3 sequences, of which roughly 80% are seen a single time; around 12% belongs to the top ten. Sequencing input: lung tumor tissue. The receptors shown here come from a woman aged 45-65 years with non-small cell lung cancer.

In the case of this clonotype: Relative to the germline gene, one junction end is altered; a read error may explain this. V gene TRBV5-1 combines with J gene TRBJ1-6, with D unclear. Looked up from germline, CDR1 is SGHRS and CDR2 is YFSETQ. This CDR3 comprises 15 residues. The CDR3 loop is CANRRRADNNSSLHF. CDR3 in DNA: TGCGCCAACAGACGACGGGCAGACAATAATTCATCCCTCCACTTT.

This clonotype came up many times. The V call is TRBV20-1, the J call TRBJ2-4; D is perhaps TRBD1 (5 bases). The ends were cut back, 0 bases at V and 7 bases at J, with 16 bases in the middle. Germline lookup yields CDR1 DFQATT and CDR2 SNEGSKA (reference sequence). The CDR3 has 15 residues. CDR3 sequence: CSARDAQGGLNIQYF. In DNA form, the CDR3 reads TGCAGTGCTAGAGACGCCCAGGGTGGATTGAACATTCAGTACTTC.

On this clonotype itself: The conserved phenylalanine or tryptophan normally closing the CDR3 is absent here, so this likely arose from a read error. V is TRBV10-2 and J is TRBJ2-1; 9 nucleotides agree with TRBD2. The V gene end was trimmed by 4 bases and the J gene end by 8 bases; junction bases not matched to a gene: 9. The germline V gene has CDR1 WSHSY and CDR2 SAAADI. This CDR3 has 15 amino acids. The CDR3 protein is CASSGGLAGYDEQFL. The CDR3 coding sequence is TGCGCCAGCAGTGGGGGACTAGCAGGTTACGATGAGCAGTTCCTC.

This clonotype was detected only a few times. The CDR3 is CASSGGGYNNQPQHF. The CDR3 nucleotides read TGTGCCAGCAGCGGCGGGGGCTATAATAATCAGCCCCAGCATTTT. This chain joins TRBV5-7 and TRBJ1-5, with D tentatively TRBD1 (6 bases). TRBV5-7 is recorded as an ORF, its role being uncertain. The CDR3 contains 15 residues. The ends were cut back, 4 bases at V and 4 bases at J, with 15 bases in the middle.

With respect to this clonotype: The junction differs from germline at one of its ends, possibly a read error. The rearrangement joins TRBV29-1 to TRBJ2-5, with D unclear. Germline lookup yields CDR1 SQVTM and CDR2 ANQGSEA. The CDR3 totals 14 residues. CDR3: CSIELATYQETQYF. The CDR3 DNA reads TGCAGCATTGAGCTTGCGACGTATCAAGAGACCCAGTACTTC.

The chain recombines TRBV7-9 with TRBJ2-2; maybe TRBD1 (6 bases). V gave up 9 bases and J gave up 0 bases, with 8 bases separating them. Germline V gene data show CDR1 as SEHNR and CDR2 as FQNEAQ (reference sequence). The CDR3 is made up of 13 amino acids. The CDR3 loop reads CASQGTNTGELFF. CDR3 DNA sequence: TGTGCCAGTCAGGGGACGAACACCGGGGAGCTGTTTTTT.

The J gene is TRBJ2-4, the V gene TRBV11-2; D remains ambiguous. Per germline, CDR1 SGHAT and CDR2 FQNNGV. V lost 8 bases to trimming and J lost 7 bases, with 21 bases between them. There are 15 residues in the CDR3. As DNA, the CDR3 is TGTGCCAGCTGTTTCCCTAACGGAATTGGGAACATTCAGTACTTC. Its translation: CASCFPNGIGNIQYF.

V usage is TRBV5-6 and J usage is TRBJ2-1, with a weak D call TRBD1 (7 bases). The V end lost 9 bases, the J end lost 8 bases, and 21 bases lay between the germline ends. Germline loops: CDR1 SGHDT, CDR2 YYEEEE. CDR3 length: 14 amino acids. The CDR3 region is CANNPTGTHYEQFF. CDR3 DNA: TGTGCCAACAATCCGACAGGGACTCACTATGAGCAGTTCTTC.

Regarding this clonotype: One junction end does not reproduce the germline sequence, and a read error may be involved. V gene TRBV4-1 combines with J gene TRBJ2-6; D call uncertain. CDR3 length: 18 amino acids. Germline CDR1 reads MGHRA; CDR2 reads YSYEKL. CDR3 sequence (DNA): TGCGCGAGCAGCCAAGATCTGACACACCACTCTGGGGCCAACGTCCTGACTTTC. It codes for CASSQDLTHHSGANVLTF.

For this clonotype: The junction differs from germline at one of its ends, possibly a read error. The V and J genes are TRBV4-1 and TRBJ2-7; D possibly corresponds to TRBD2 (5 bases). The germline V gene has CDR1 MGHRA and CDR2 YSYEKL. The CDR3 sequence is 15 residues long. This CDR3 reads CTSSQSGMNSYKQYF. In nucleotides, the CDR3 is TGCACCAGCAGCCAATCCGGGATGAACTCCTACAAGCAGTACTTC.

As for this clonotype: Compared with germline, one end of the junction differs, possibly owing to a read error. CDR3 in amino acids: CASNFWGRAWGSYNEQIF. CDR3 nucleotides: TGTGCCAGTAATTTCTGGGGGAGGGCGTGGGGCTCCTACAATGAGCAGATCTTC. This chain joins TRBV12-3 or TRBV12-4 and TRBJ2-1; 7 bases are shared with TRBD2. CDR3 length equals 18 residues.

CDR3 residues: CALRTDLNTEAFF. CDR3 sequence (DNA): TGTGCCTTACGGACAGACCTGAACACTGAAGCTTTCTTT. The genes are TRBV10-3 and TRBJ1-1; D may be TRBD1 (6 bases). CDR1 is ENHRY and CDR2 is SYGVKD in the germline V gene. The CDR3 runs to 13 residues. V lost 11 bases and J 0 bases, leaving 13 bases between the germline ends.

Worth noting for this clonotype: One junction end disagrees with the germline gene, perhaps due to a read error. The chain couples TRBV11-3 to TRBJ2-5; no firm D call. Per the germline V gene, CDR1 is SGHNT and CDR2 is YENEEA. The CDR3 is made up of 13 amino acids. The CDR3 spells CASSLGVEEAQYF. DNA of the CDR3: TGCGCCAGCAGCCTTGGTGTGGAAGAGGCCCAGTACTTC.

A word on this clonotype: An end of the junction does not agree with germline; a read error may underlie this. The J gene is TRBJ2-3, the V gene TRBV11-2, with a tentative D call TRBD1 (5 bases). The CDR3 length is 15 residues. Germline CDR1 is SGHAT and CDR2 is FQNNGV. CDR3 amino acids: CASSFEQDSIDTQYF. CDR3 nucleotide sequence: TGTGCCAGCAGCTTTGAACAGGATAGCATAGATACGCAGTATTTT.

For this clonotype: The junction departs from germline at one end; a sequencing error may be responsible. The V call is TRBV4-1, the J call TRBJ2-3; D uncertain. This CDR3 contains 16 residues. Looked up from germline, CDR1 is MGHRA and CDR2 is YSYEKL. CDR3 DNA sequence: TGCGCCAGCAGACAAGATCGGCTAGTTAGCACAGATATGCAGTATTTT. It specifies CASRQDRLVSTDMQYF.

To note about this clonotype: The junction departs from the called germline gene at one end, perhaps through a read error. This chain links TRBV5-4 with TRBJ2-1; D is unresolved. The CDR3 runs to 15 residues. Germline assignment: CDR1 SGHNT and CDR2 YYREEE (reference sequence). Here the CDR3 reads CASSLGDGKYNVQFF. The DNA of the CDR3 is TGTGCCAGCAGCTTGGGGGATGGGAAGTACAATGTGCAGTTCTTC.

Notes on this clonotype: Sequence at one end of the junction differs from germline and may be a read error. The chain is built from TRBV11-2 and TRBJ2-7; D is undetermined. Germline values: CDR1 SGHAT, CDR2 FQNNGV. This CDR3 region has 14 residues. This CDR3 is CACSFVVGLYEQYF. DNA of the CDR3: TGTGCCTGCAGCTTTGTGGTAGGATTATACGAGCAATACTTC.

There are many counts of this clonotype. This chain links TRBV6-1 with TRBJ1-2, with a weak D call TRBD1 (6 bases). The CDR3 covers 12 residues. Germline CDR1 MNHNS, CDR2 SASEGT. The ends were cut back, 6 bases at V and 7 bases at J, with 12 bases in the middle. The CDR3 loop reads CASRQGDGGYTF. The CDR3 bases are TGTGCCAGCAGACAGGGAGATGGTGGCTACACCTTC.

On this clonotype: One end of the junction fails to match germline, which may point to a read error. The rearrangement links TRBV6-6 to TRBJ1-3; no firm D call. Germline CDR1 MNHNY, CDR2 SVGAGI (reference sequence). The CDR3 totals 14 residues. CDR3 loop: CASSKGISGNIIYF. For the CDR3, the DNA is TGTGCCAGCAGTAAAGGGATTTCTGGAAACATCATATATTTT.

In its sample, this clonotype ranks as large (0.1 to 1%). V usage is TRBV11-2 and J usage is TRBJ2-7; 7 bases match TRBD2. Looked up from germline, CDR1 is SGHAT and CDR2 is FQNNGV. This CDR3 comprises 13 residues. Trimming at V came to 0 bases and at J to 7 bases, leaving 3 bases not matched to a gene. CDR3 DNA: TGTGCCAGCAGCTTAGAGAATAGCGGGGAGCAGTACTTC. As protein: CASSLENSGEQYF.

This clonotype was observed once. Lacking the conserved final phenylalanine or tryptophan, this CDR3 likely reflects a read error. Written as DNA, the CDR3 is TGTGCCAGCCGCTTAAACGGAGTTCAAGAGACCCAGTTCCTC. Translating gives CASRLNGVQETQFL. The gene calls are TRBV11-2 and TRBJ2-5; D is unresolved. The end of the DNA is better explained by TRBJ2-1, so the J call may be wrong. CDR1 and CDR2 from the germline V gene are SGHAT and FQNNGV. CDR3 length: 14 amino acids.

This clonotype was recorded many times. This chain connects TRBV7-9 to TRBJ1-5, with no clear D. With 6 bases removed from V and 0 bases from J, the gap between germline ends came to 6 bases. Germline V gives CDR1 SEHNR, CDR2 FQNEAQ (reference sequence). This CDR3 has 13 amino acids. The chain's CDR3 is CASSRDSNQPQHF. Here the CDR3 DNA reads TGTGCCAGCAGTCGGGATAGCAATCAGCCCCAGCATTTT.

Points on this clonotype: At one boundary the junction diverges from the germline segment, which might be a read error. The chain couples TRBV29-1 to TRBJ2-3; no reliable D call. The CDR3 extends over 14 amino acids. From germline, CDR1 is SQVTM and CDR2 ANQGSEA. This CDR3 is CGVDVGLGTDTQYF. CDR3 bases: TGCGGCGTTGACGTGGGATTGGGCACAGATACACAGTATTTT.

Concerning this clonotype: The missing conserved phenylalanine or tryptophan at the end of this CDR3 makes a read error likely. The rearrangement joins TRBV5-6 to TRBJ2-3, with D hard to call. The V gene's germline CDR1 is SGHDT and CDR2 YYEEEE. There are 14 residues in the CDR3. The DNA for the CDR3 is TGCGCCAGCAGCTTGGGTACCCGCACAGATACGCAGTATTAT. This gives the protein CASSLGTRTDTQYY.

This clonotype was seen a handful of times. The V call is TRBV7-9, the J call TRBJ1-2, with TRBD1 identical over 7 bases. CDR3 size: 16 residues. V was pared by 1 base and J by 5 bases, with 10 bases of the junction left unmatched. The germline V gene has CDR1 SEHNR and CDR2 FQNEAQ (reference sequence). CDR3 coding DNA: TGTGCCAGCAGCTTAGGGCATACAGGGGAAGGATATGGCTACACCTTC. Amino acids: CASSLGHTGEGYGYTF. Together with reference TRBV7-9 and TRBJ1-2, the CDR3 gives the full variable domain: DTGVSQNPRHKITKRGQNVTFRCDPISEHNRLYWYRQTLGQGPEFLTYFQNEAQLEKSRLLSDRFSAERPKGSFSTLEIQRTEQGDSAMYLCASSLGHTGEGYGYTFGSGTRLTVV.

Turning to this clonotype: One end of the junction fails to match germline, which may point to a read error. This chain's CDR3 is CNAEEDPDSNGYIF. The DNA for the CDR3 is TGCAACGCTGAAGAGGATCCTGATTCGAATGGCTACATCTTC. V gene TRBV29-1 combines with J gene TRBJ1-2, with unresolved D. This CDR3 spans 14 amino acids. The V gene's germline CDR1 is SQVTM and CDR2 ANQGSEA. Full variable domain (rest looked up from reference TRBV29-1 and TRBJ1-2): SAVISQKPSRDICQRGTSLTIQCQVDSQVTMMFWYRQQPGQSLTLIATANQGSEATYESGFVIDKFPISRPNLTFSTLTVSNMSPEDSSIYLCNAEEDPDSNGYIFGSGTRLTVV.

This clonotype was seen repeatedly, ten times or more. J is TRBJ2-7 and V is TRBV6-2 or TRBV6-3; D is possibly TRBD1 or TRBD2 (5 bases each). The CDR3 length is 14 residues. Germline-derived CDR1 and CDR2 are MNHEY and SVGEGT. Between the trimmed V and J ends, which lost 6 bases and 0 bases, there was a span of 12 bases. The chain's CDR3 is CASRIRDLSYEQYF. The CDR3 nucleotides are TGTGCCAGCAGAATCCGGGACCTCTCCTACGAGCAGTACTTC.